The clone carrying this T cell receptor beta chain has a handful of counts. Each CDR3 protein is one row after TCRdb ran MiXCR on the reads. The repertoire consists of approximately 240,000 distinct CDR3 sequences, with roughly an eighth occurring once and the leading ten covering approximately 1.6%. J lost 0 bases, V lost 1 base, and 9 bases had no gene match. This CDR3 contains 19 residues. The V gene's germline CDR1 is SEHNR and CDR2 FQNEAQ (reference sequence). This sample is part of a study of T cell repertoires in cytomegalovirus infection. The rearrangement uses TRBV7-9 and TRBJ2-6; 7 bases match TRBD1. The sequence was obtained from a human donor in good health (CMV status not recorded). Some clones in this sample may be carry-over from other donors' samples. Sequenced input: PBMCs. The chain's CDR3 is CASSLGMGQYSSGANVLTF. The CDR3 DNA reads TGTGCCAGCAGCTTAGGGATGGGACAGTACTCCTCTGGGGCCAACGTCCTGACTTTC.